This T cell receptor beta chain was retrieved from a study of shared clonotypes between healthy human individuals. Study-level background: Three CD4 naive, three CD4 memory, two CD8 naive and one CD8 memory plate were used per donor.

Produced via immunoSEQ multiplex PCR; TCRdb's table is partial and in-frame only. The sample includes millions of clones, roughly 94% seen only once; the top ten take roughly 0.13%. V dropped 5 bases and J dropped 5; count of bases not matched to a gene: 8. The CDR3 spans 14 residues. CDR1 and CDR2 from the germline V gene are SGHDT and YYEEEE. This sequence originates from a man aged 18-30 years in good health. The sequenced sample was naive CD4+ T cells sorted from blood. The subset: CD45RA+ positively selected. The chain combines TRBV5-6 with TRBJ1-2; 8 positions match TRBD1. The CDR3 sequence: CASSRSRGRYGYTF. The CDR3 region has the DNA TGTGCCAGCAGTAGGAGCAGGGGGCGATATGGCTACACCTTC.